This is a list of T cell receptor beta chains from one sample in a study of Tregs in tolerant kidney transplant recipients. Sequencing was performed with immunoSEQ multiplex PCR; in TCRdb, only in-frame clones are kept and a portion is missing. Among over 85,000 clones listed, over 85% were seen once. The sample here was CD4+ T cells from blood, taken before the transplant. Receptors originate from a human donor who received a combined kidney and bone marrow transplant. Each CDR3 is given with its conserved first and last residue. D genes are given only for firm matches. Only some rows state a clone size, as once, few, many or a class for expanded clones.

TRBV5-3	.	.	TRBJ2-4	CARSLSGSKNIQYF	TGTGCCAGAAGCTTGTCCGGGAGCAAAAACATTCAGTACTTC
TRBV27	TRBD1	.	TRBJ2-2	CASTMGTGNTGELFF	TGTGCCAGCACCATGGGGACAGGGAACACCGGGGAGCTGTTTTTT
TRBV30	.	few	TRBJ2-1	CAWTRGGQGRELPFF	TGTGCCTGGACGCGAGGCGGCCAGGGGCGGGAGTTACCGTTCTTC
TRBV7-2	TRBD1	.	TRBJ2-5	CASSLGDRGLRQETQYF	TGTGCCAGCAGCTTAGGAGACAGGGGGCTGCGGCAAGAGACCCAGTACTTC
TRBV7-2	TRBD2	.	TRBJ2-1	CASSLQLAVNEQFF	TGTGCCAGCAGCTTGCAACTAGCGGTCAATGAGCAGTTCTTC
TRBV5-1	TRBD2	.	TRBJ2-3	CASSLAIGTSVTDTQYF	TGCGCCAGCAGCTTGGCCATCGGGACTAGTGTAACAGATACGCAGTATTTT
TRBV21-1	.	.	TRBJ2-1	CARRWGDENNEQFF	TGTGCCCGACGCTGGGGGGATGAGAACAATGAGCAGTTCTTC
TRBV7-9	.	.	TRBJ2-4	CASSLVDNLLAKNIQYF	TGTGCCAGCAGCTTAGTCGACAACCTTCTAGCCAAAAACATTCAGTACTTC
TRBV5-6	.	.	TRBJ1-5	CASSPLGGAGQPQHF	TGTGCCAGCAGCCCCCTGGGGGGGGCAGGGCAGCCCCAGCATTTT
TRBV7-2	TRBD2	.	TRBJ2-7	CASSLRTSGPEVYHEQYF	TGTGCCAGCAGCTTGAGGACTAGCGGCCCGGAGGTATACCACGAGCAGTACTTC
TRBV6-4	.	.	TRBJ2-3	CASSERSGSTDTQYF	TGTGCCAGCAGTGAAAGGAGCGGAAGCACAGATACGCAGTATTTT
TRBV11-3	.	.	TRBJ1-2	CASSFSVASNYGYTF	TGTGCCAGCAGCTTCAGTGTGGCCTCTAACTATGGCTACACCTTC
TRBV7-9	TRBD1	.	TRBJ2-1	CASRSLGQGSYNEQFF	TGTGCCAGCAGGAGCCTCGGACAGGGCTCCTACAATGAGCAGTTCTTC
TRBV11-3	TRBD2	.	TRBJ2-1	CASSLVSGRNEQFF	TGTGCCAGCAGCTTAGTTAGCGGGCGTAATGAGCAGTTCTTC
TRBV27	TRBD1	once	TRBJ1-2	CASSLTGGPGYGYTF	TGTGCCAGCAGCCTGACAGGGGGTCCGGGCTATGGCTACACCTTC
TRBV7-9	.	.	TRBJ2-3	CASSPDGRSTDTQYF	TGTGCCAGCAGCCCGGATGGGAGGTCAACAGATACGCAGTATTTT
TRBV29-1	.	.	TRBJ2-1	CSVEDQLRRSSYNEQFF	TGCAGCGTTGAAGACCAACTTAGGAGGAGCTCCTACAATGAGCAGTTCTTC
TRBV5-6	.	.	TRBJ1-6	CASSLFTYNSPLHF	TGTGCCAGCAGCTTGTTCACCTATAATTCACCCCTCCACTTT
TRBV6-1	TRBD2	.	TRBJ2-1	CASSGSGRYSYNEQFF	TGTGCCAGCAGTGGTAGCGGGAGGTACTCCTACAATGAGCAGTTCTTC
TRBV4-3	TRBD1	once	TRBJ1-2	CASIGTAEYGYTF	TGCGCCAGCATCGGGACAGCGGAATATGGCTACACCTTC
TRBV6-1	TRBD2	.	TRBJ2-3	CASSGLAGGGDTQYF	TGTGCCAGCAGTGGGTTAGCGGGGGGTGGAGATACGCAGTATTTT
TRBV19	.	.	TRBJ1-2	CASSIVQDSSYGYTF	TGTGCCAGTAGTATAGTTCAGGACAGTTCCTATGGCTACACCTTC